Below are 8 T cell receptor beta chains sequenced from a single sample in a study of T-cell memory formation after mild COVID-19 (dated by TCRdb to the early 2020s). The library was generated by 5' RACE. Instrument on record: Illumina NovaSeq 6000. TCRdb trimmed the raw reads at Q25, called clones with MiXCR and kept productive beta chains. Records with the same CDR3 protein are collapsed into one entry carrying the most frequent genes and DNA. The sample has some 120,000 distinct CDR3 sequences on record, approximately 15% of them singletons. The ten largest account for around 14% of the sample. The source material was PBMCs or a T cell subset sorted from them (not recorded which). These receptor sequences come from an adult woman who had mild COVID-19 (a few samples of this study predate the infection). The sample titles of this study are shuffled in the database, so cell type and time point are left out; the donor was told from shared clones.

This clonotype occurred a few times. The CDR3 is CASSQDPSAPQQFF. The CDR3 DNA sequence: TGTGCCAGCAGCCAGGATCCTAGCGCCCCTCAGCAGTTCTTC. This rearrangement joins TRBV3-1 to TRBJ2-1, with a weak D call TRBD2 (6 bases). Germline lookup yields CDR1 LGHDT and CDR2 YNNKEL (reference sequence). The CDR3 totals 14 residues. The ends were cut back, 3 bases at V and 11 bases at J, with 17 bases in the middle.

This clonotype was counted between two and nine times. The V call is TRBV10-3, the J call TRBJ2-3, with 8 bases identical to TRBD1. The germline CDR1 and CDR2 sequences are ENHRY and SYGVKD. The CDR3 sequence is 12 residues long. After removal of 2 bases from V and 8 bases from J, the junction contained 0 bases not matched to a gene. In DNA, the CDR3 is TGTGCCATCAGTGAGGACAGGGGTACGCAGTATTTT. This codes for CAISEDRGTQYF.

This chain connects TRBV20-1 to TRBJ2-2; 9 bases are shared with TRBD1. The length of the CDR3 is 14 residues. With 5 bases clipped from V and 5 bases from J, the junction kept 6 bases outside the gene matches. Germline CDR1 DFQATT, CDR2 SNEGSKA (reference sequence). This chain's CDR3 is CSAQPGQGTGELFF. Written as DNA, the CDR3 is TGCAGTGCTCAACCGGGACAGGGAACCGGGGAGCTGTTTTTT.

This clonotype was observed a few times. This chain joins TRBV3-1 and TRBJ2-7; 14 bases agree with TRBD2. Trimming at V came to 0 bases and at J to 2 bases, leaving 0 bases not matched to a gene. Per germline, CDR1 LGHDT and CDR2 YNNKEL (reference sequence). The CDR3 contains 16 residues. CDR3 loop: CASSQEGLAGAYEQYF. In nucleotides, the CDR3 is TGTGCCAGCAGCCAAGAGGGACTAGCGGGGGCCTACGAGCAGTACTTC.

This clonotype has a handful of counts. This CDR3 is CASRETWDRVHEQYF. The CDR3 DNA sequence: TGCGCCAGCAGAGAGACCTGGGACAGGGTCCACGAGCAGTACTTC. This chain uses TRBV5-1 with TRBJ2-7; 9 bases align to TRBD1. Germline loops: CDR1 SGHRS, CDR2 YFSETQ. CDR3 length: 15 amino acids. Unmatched junction bases numbered 11, after V lost 5 bases and J lost 5 bases.

The chain is built from TRBV4-2 and TRBJ1-5; TRBD1 matches 9 bases. Germline V gene sequence: CDR1 LGHNA, CDR2 YNFKEQ. This CDR3 has 18 amino acids. With 1 base clipped from V and 0 bases from J, the junction kept 7 bases outside the gene matches. The CDR3, as DNA: TGTGCCAGCAGCCAAGGGGACAGGGTCTTTTATAGCAATCAGCCCCAGCATTTT. It yields the protein CASSQGDRVFYSNQPQHF.

This clonotype was seen more than once but under ten times. The gene calls are TRBV27 and TRBJ1-5, with D tentatively TRBD1 (5 bases). Germline-derived CDR1 and CDR2 are MNHEY and SMNVEV (reference sequence). This CDR3 region has 16 residues. V lost 3 bases and J lost 0, with 12 bases in between. The chain's CDR3 is CASSFKGSYSNQPQHF. The CDR3 nucleotides are TGTGCCAGCAGTTTTAAGGGGTCCTATAGCAATCAGCCCCAGCATTTT.

The V and J genes are TRBV10-3 and TRBJ1-1; D unclear. The CDR3 length is 13 residues. In germline, CDR1 is ENHRY, CDR2 SYGVKD. The ends were cut back, 7 bases at V and 4 bases at J, with 13 bases in the middle. The CDR3 coding sequence is TGTGCCATCAAATCTCAGGCCCCCACTGAAGCTTTCTTT. It is translated as CAIKSQAPTEAFF.